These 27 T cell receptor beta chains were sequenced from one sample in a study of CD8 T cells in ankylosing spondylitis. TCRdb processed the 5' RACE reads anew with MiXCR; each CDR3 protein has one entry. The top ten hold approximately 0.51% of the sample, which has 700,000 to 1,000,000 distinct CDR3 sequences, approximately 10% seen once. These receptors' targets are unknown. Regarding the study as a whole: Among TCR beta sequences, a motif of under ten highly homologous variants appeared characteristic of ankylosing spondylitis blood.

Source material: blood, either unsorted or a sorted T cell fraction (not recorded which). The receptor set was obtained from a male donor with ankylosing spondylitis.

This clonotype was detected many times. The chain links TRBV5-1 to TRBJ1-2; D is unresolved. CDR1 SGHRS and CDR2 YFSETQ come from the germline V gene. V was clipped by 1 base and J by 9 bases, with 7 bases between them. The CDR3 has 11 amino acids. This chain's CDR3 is CASSLQGSYTF. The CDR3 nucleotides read TGCGCCAGCAGCTTGCAAGGGAGCTACACCTTC. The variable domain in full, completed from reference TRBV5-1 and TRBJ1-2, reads KAGVTQTPRYLIKTRGQQVTLSCSPISGHRSVSWYQQTPGQGLQFLFEYFSETQRNKGNFPGRFSGRQFSNSRSEMNVSTLELGDSALYLCASSLQGSYTFGSGTRLTVV.

The CDR3 region is CASSLNTGLREKLFF. The CDR3 nucleotides read TGTGCCAGCAGCTTAAATACAGGTCTCAGGGAAAAACTGTTTTTT. J is TRBJ1-4 and V is TRBV7-9; TRBD1 might be the D (5 bases). This CDR3 contains 15 residues. Germline-derived CDR1 and CDR2 are SEHNR and FQNEAQ (reference sequence). The ends were cut back, 2 bases at V and 8 bases at J, with 15 bases in the middle.

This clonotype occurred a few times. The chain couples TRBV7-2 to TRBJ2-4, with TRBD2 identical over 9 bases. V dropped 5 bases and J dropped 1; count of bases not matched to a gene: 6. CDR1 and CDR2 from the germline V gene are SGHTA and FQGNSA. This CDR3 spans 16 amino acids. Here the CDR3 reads CASSTRTSAAKNIQYF. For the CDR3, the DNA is TGTGCCAGCAGCACCAGGACTAGCGCTGCCAAAAACATTCAGTACTTC.

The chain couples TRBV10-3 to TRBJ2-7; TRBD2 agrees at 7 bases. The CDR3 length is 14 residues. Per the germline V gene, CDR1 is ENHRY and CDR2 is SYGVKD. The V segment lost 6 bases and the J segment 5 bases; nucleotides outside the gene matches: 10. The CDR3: CAIREAGVGDEQYF. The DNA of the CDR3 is TGTGCCATCAGGGAGGCGGGGGTCGGCGACGAGCAGTACTTC.

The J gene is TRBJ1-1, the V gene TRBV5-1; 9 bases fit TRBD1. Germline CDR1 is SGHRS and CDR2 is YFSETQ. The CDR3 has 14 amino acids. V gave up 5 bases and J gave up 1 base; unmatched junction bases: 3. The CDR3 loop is CASSGQGQNTEAFF. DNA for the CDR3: TGCGCCAGCAGTGGACAGGGGCAGAACACTGAAGCTTTCTTT.

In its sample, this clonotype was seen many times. For the CDR3, the DNA is TGTGCCAGCACCCAGGGGGCCGGAGATAGGTGGACCCAGTACTTC. As protein: CASTQGAGDRWTQYF. V is TRBV6-4 and J is TRBJ2-5; 8 bases are a match to TRBD1. Trimming took 7 bases from V and 7 from J; bases not matched to a gene: 14. This CDR3 spans 15 amino acids. Germline-derived CDR1 and CDR2 are MRHNA and SNTAGT.

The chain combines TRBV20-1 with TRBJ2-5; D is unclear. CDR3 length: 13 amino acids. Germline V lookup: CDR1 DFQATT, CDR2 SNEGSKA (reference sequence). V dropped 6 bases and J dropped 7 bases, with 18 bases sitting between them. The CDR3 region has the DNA TGCAGTGCACCTCCCGGCGTCCCTAGGACCCAGTACTTC. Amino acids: CSAPPGVPRTQYF.

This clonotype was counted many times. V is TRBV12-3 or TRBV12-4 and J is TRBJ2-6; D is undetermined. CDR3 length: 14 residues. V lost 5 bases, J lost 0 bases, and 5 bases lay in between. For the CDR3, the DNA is TGTGCCAGCAGTGACCGCTCTGGGGCCAACGTCCTGACTTTC. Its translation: CASSDRSGANVLTF.

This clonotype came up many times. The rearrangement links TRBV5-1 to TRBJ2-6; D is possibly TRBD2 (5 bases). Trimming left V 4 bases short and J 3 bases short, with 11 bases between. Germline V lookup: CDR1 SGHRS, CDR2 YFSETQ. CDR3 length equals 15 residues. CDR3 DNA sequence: TGCGCCAGCAGCCTCTTCGGACTTGGGGCCAACGTCCTGACTTTC. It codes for CASSLFGLGANVLTF.

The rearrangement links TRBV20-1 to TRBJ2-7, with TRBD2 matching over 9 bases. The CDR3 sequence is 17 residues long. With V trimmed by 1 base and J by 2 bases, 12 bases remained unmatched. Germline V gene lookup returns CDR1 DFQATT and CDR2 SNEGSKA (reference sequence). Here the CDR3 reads CSARALLESGGTYEQYF. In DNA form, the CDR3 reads TGCAGTGCTAGAGCCCTCCTCGAAAGCGGGGGGACCTACGAGCAGTACTTC.

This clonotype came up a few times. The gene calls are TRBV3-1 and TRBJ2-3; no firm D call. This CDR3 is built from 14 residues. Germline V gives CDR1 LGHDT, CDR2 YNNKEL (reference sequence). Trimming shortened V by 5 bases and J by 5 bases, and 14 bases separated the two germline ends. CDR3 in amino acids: CASSSWTLGDTQYF. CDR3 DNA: TGTGCCAGCAGCTCCTGGACCCTTGGAGATACGCAGTATTTT.

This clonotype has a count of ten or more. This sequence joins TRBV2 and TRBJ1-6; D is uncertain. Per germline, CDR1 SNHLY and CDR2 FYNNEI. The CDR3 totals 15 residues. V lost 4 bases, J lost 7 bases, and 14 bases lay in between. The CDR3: CASSASVRENSPLHF. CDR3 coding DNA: TGTGCCAGCAGTGCTTCAGTAAGGGAGAATTCACCCCTCCACTTT.

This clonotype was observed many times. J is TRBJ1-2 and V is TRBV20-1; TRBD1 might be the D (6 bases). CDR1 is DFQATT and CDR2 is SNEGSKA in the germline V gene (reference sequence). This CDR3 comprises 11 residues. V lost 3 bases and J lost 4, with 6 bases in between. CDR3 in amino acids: CSARGAYGYTF. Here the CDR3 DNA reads TGCAGTGCTAGGGGGGCCTATGGCTACACCTTC.

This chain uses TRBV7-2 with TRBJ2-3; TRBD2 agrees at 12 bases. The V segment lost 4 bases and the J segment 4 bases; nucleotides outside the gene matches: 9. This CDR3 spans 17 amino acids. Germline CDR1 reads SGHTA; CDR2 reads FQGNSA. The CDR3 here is CASSWGLAGPAADTQYF. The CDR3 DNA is TGTGCCAGCAGCTGGGGACTAGCGGGTCCCGCGGCAGATACGCAGTATTTT.

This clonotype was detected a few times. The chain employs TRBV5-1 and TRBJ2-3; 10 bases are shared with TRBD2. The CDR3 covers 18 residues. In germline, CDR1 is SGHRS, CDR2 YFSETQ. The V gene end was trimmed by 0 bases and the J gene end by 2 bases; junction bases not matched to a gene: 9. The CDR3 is CASSLGGLSGGNTDTQYF. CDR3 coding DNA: TGCGCCAGCAGCTTGGGTGGTCTTAGCGGGGGGAACACAGATACGCAGTATTTT.

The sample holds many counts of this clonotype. CDR3 DNA sequence: TGTGCCAGCAGTTTAGAGGACGGCTTCTATGGCTACACCTTC. It encodes CASSLEDGFYGYTF. The genes are TRBV12-3 or TRBV12-4 and TRBJ1-2; D unclear. The CDR3 contains 14 residues. V was cut by 1 base and J by 4 bases, with 10 bases left in between.

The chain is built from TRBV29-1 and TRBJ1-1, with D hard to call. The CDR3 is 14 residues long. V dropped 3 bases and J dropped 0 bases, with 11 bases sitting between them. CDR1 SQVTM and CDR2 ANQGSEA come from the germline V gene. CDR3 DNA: TGCAGCGTTGATAGGGCCAGGTTGAACACTGAAGCTTTCTTT. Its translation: CSVDRARLNTEAFF.

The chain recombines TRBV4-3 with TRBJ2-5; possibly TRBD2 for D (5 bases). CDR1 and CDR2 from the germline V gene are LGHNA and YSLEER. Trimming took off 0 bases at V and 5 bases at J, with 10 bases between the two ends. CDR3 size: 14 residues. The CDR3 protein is CASSQDIPGETQYF. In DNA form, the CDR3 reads TGCGCCAGCAGCCAAGACATCCCGGGGGAGACCCAGTACTTC.

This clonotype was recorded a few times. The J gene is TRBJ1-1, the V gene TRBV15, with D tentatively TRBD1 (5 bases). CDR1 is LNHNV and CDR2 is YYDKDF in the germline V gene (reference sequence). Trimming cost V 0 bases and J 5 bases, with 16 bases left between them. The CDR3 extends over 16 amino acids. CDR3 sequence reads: CATSRDSRVGGTEAFF. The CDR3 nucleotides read TGTGCCACCAGCAGAGATAGCAGGGTAGGAGGAACTGAAGCTTTCTTT.

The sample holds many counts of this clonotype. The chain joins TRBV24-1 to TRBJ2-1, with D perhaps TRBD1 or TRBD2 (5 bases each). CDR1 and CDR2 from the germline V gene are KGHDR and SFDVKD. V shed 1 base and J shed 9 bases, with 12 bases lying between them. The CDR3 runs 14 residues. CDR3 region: CATSDFGASGEQFF. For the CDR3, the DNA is TGTGCCACCAGTGATTTTGGGGCCAGCGGTGAGCAGTTCTTC.

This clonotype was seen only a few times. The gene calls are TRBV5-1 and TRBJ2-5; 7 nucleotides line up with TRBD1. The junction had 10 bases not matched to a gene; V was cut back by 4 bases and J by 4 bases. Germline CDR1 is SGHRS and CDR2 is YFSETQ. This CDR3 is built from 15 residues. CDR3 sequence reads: CASSPTTGSRETQYF. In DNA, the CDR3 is TGCGCCAGCAGCCCCACGACAGGGTCGCGAGAGACCCAGTACTTC.

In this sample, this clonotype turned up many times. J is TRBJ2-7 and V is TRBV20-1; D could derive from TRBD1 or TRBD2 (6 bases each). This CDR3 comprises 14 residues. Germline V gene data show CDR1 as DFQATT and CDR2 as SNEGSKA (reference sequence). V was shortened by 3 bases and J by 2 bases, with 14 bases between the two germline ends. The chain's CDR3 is CSARKGEATYEQYF. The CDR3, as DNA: TGCAGTGCTAGGAAGGGGGAGGCAACCTACGAGCAGTACTTC.

The CDR3 DNA reads TGTGCCAGCAGCGTGAGGGTCACAGGTATAGGCTATGGCTACACCTTC. Translating gives CASSVRVTGIGYGYTF. This rearrangement joins TRBV9 to TRBJ1-2; TRBD1 might be the D (5 bases). V lost 2 bases and J lost 4, with 18 bases in between. Per the germline V gene, CDR1 is SGDLS and CDR2 is YYNGEE. CDR3 length: 16 residues.

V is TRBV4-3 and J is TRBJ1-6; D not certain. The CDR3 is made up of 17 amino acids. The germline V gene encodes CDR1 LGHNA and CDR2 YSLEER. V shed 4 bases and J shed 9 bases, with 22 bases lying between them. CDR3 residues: CASSPSGLTPVISPLHF. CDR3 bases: TGCGCCAGCAGCCCCTCCGGGCTGACACCGGTCATTTCACCCCTCCACTTT.

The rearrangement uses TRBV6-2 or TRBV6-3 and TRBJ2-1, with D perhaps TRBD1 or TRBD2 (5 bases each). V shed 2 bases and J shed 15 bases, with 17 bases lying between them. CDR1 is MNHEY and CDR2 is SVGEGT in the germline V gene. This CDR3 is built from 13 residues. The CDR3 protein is CASSYVGTPRLFF. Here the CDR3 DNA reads TGTGCCAGCAGTTACGTTGGGACCCCAAGACTGTTCTTC.

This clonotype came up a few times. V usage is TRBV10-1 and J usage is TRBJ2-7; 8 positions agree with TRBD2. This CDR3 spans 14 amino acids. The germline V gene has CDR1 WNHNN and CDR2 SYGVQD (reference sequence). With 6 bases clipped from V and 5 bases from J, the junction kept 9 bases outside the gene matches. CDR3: CASRPGLGGDEQYF. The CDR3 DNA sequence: TGCGCCAGCAGGCCGGGACTAGGAGGAGACGAGCAGTACTTC.

CDR3 nucleotides: TGTGCCAGCAGCCGGGACCGGTCAGGTTATGAGCAGTTCTTC. This encodes CASSRDRSGYEQFF. The rearrangement uses TRBV6-1 and TRBJ2-1; D possibly matches TRBD1 or TRBD2 (5 bases each). Germline V gives CDR1 MNHNS, CDR2 SASEGT. The V end was cut by 6 bases, the J end by 8 bases, with 17 bases between. This CDR3 is 14 amino acids long.